A selection of T cell receptor beta chains follows, all from one sample in a study of OX40 agonist ivuxolimab in advanced cancers. Repertoires were generated with immunoSEQ multiplex PCR, while TCRdb's copy carries only in-frame clones and drops some. The sample includes tens of thousands of clones, 85% to 95% of them seen just once. This material consisted of CD4+ or CD8+ T cells sorted from blood, taken in a trial of the OX40 agonist ivuxolimab. These receptors all come from an adult with an advanced solid tumor such as melanoma, head and neck, liver or kidney cancer. Both conserved end residues are part of each CDR3. The D gene is left open where the match is weak. The size of a clone is reported for some rows only, either as once, few or many, or as a class for expanded clones.

J gene,D gene,V gene,clone size,CDR3 DNA,CDR3 protein
TRBJ1-1,TRBD1,TRBV6-5,NA,TGTGCCAGCAGGCCGGGACAGCTACTAACTGAAGCTTTCTTT,CASRPGQLLTEAFF
TRBJ1-2,TRBD1,TRBV27,NA,TGTGCCAGCAGTCCGGACAGGAGGGGCCCTAACTATGGCTACACCTTC,CASSPDRRGPNYGYTF
TRBJ2-7,NA,TRBV6-5,NA,TGTGCCAGCAGTTACTCTATCGGAGCAACCTCCTACGAGCAGTACTTC,CASSYSIGATSYEQYF
TRBJ1-5,NA,TRBV19,NA,TGTGCCAGTAGTCCTGGGGTGGGTAGGGGCAATCAGCCCCAGCATTTT,CASSPGVGRGNQPQHF
TRBJ2-3,NA,TRBV9,NA,TGTGCCAGCAGCGTAGACGTGGTCACAGATACGCAGTATTTT,CASSVDVVTDTQYF
TRBJ2-7,TRBD1,TRBV28,NA,TGTGCCAGCAGTTTCGGGGACAGCTACGAGCAGTACTTC,CASSFGDSYEQYF
TRBJ1-2,TRBD1,TRBV13,NA,TGTGCCAGCAGCCCGGGGACAGCTAACTATGGCTACACCTTC,CASSPGTANYGYTF
TRBJ2-7,NA,TRBV19,NA,TGTGCCAGTAGCGCCGGACTGTCCTACGAGCAGTACTTC,CASSAGLSYEQYF
TRBJ2-7,NA,TRBV5-4,NA,TGTGCCAGCAGTTATGGTCACGGAAATTACGAGCAGTACTTC,CASSYGHGNYEQYF
TRBJ2-5,TRBD1,TRBV5-1,NA,TGCGCCAGCAGCCACGTTGGACAGGGGGGATTCCAAGAGACCCAGTACTTC,CASSHVGQGGFQETQYF
TRBJ2-3,TRBD2,TRBV9,NA,TGTGCCAGCAGCGTAGCCGGACTAGCGGGAGCCCCAGATACGCAGTATTTT,CASSVAGLAGAPDTQYF
TRBJ1-1,NA,TRBV11-2,NA,TGTGCCAGCAGCGGGGACCACCTTGAAGCTTTCTTT,CASSGDHLEAFF
TRBJ1-1,NA,TRBV6-5,NA,TGTGCCAGCAGTTACGAGACAGGGAACACTGAAGCTTTCTTT,CASSYETGNTEAFF
TRBJ1-3,TRBD1,TRBV28,NA,TGTGCCAGTACAGGACAGGGGATTTTCGGAAACACCATATATTTT,CASTGQGIFGNTIYF
TRBJ2-5,TRBD2,TRBV7-6,NA,TGTGCCAGCAGCCCGGGACTAGCGGGAGAAGGAGAGACCCAGTACTTC,CASSPGLAGEGETQYF
TRBJ2-7,NA,TRBV5-1,NA,TGCGCCAGCAGCTATACCGGGACACCAGCCTACGAGCAGTACTTC,CASSYTGTPAYEQYF
TRBJ1-4,TRBD1,TRBV27,NA,TGTGCCAGCAGTTGGCACAGGGGGGAAAAACTGTTTTTT,CASSWHRGEKLFF
TRBJ2-7,NA,TRBV7-9,NA,TGTGCCAGCAGCTTCACAACATCGGGAAAAGAGCAGTACTTC,CASSFTTSGKEQYF
TRBJ2-7,NA,TRBV28,NA,TGTGCCAGCAGTTTTGTGGGGGACGGCGAGCAGTACTTC,CASSFVGDGEQYF
TRBJ1-5,NA,TRBV7-6,NA,TGTGCCAGCAGCTCGGAGCCATGGTCAGGGGATAGCTATCAGCCCCAGCATTTT,CASSSEPWSGDSYQPQHF
TRBJ1-2,NA,TRBV13,NA,TGTGCCAGCAGCTTAAGGACCACCAACTATGGCTACACCTTC,CASSLRTTNYGYTF
TRBJ1-1,TRBD1,TRBV7-2,NA,TGTGCCAGCAGCTCCTGGACAGGAGGGCCTGAAGCTTTCTTT,CASSSWTGGPEAFF
TRBJ1-5,NA,TRBV13,NA,TGTGCCAGCAGCGCGGGAAGGGGAGAACAGCCCCAGCATTTT,CASSAGRGEQPQHF
TRBJ2-1,TRBD2,TRBV29-1,NA,TGCAGCGTACCCGGGACTAGCGAACTATACAATGAGCAGTTCTTC,CSVPGTSELYNEQFF
TRBJ2-1,TRBD1,TRBV11-1,few,TGTGCCAGCAGCCGGGACAGCTCCTACAATGAGCAGTTCTTC,CASSRDSSYNEQFF
TRBJ2-2,TRBD2,TRBV7-8,NA,TGTGCCAGCAGCAAAGGACTAGCCGGGACCGGGGAGCTGTTTTTT,CASSKGLAGTGELFF
TRBJ2-1,TRBD2,TRBV9,once,TGTGCCAGCAGCTCAGGGGTCCTAGCGGGTGAGCAGTTCTTC,CASSSGVLAGEQFF
TRBJ1-1,NA,TRBV6-5,NA,TGTGCCAGCCACACAAACACTGAAGCTTTCTTT,CASHTNTEAFF
TRBJ1-1,NA,TRBV4-3,once,TGCGCCAGCAGCCAAGATAAAACGGAGCTCGAAGCTTTCTTT,CASSQDKTELEAFF
TRBJ2-3,TRBD2,TRBV10-1,NA,TGCGCCAGCAGTGAGGGGACTAGCGGGAGATCAGATACGCAGTATTTT,CASSEGTSGRSDTQYF
TRBJ2-5,NA,TRBV2,NA,TGTGCCAGCAGTGACCCCCAGGGCCCGGAGACCCAGTACTTC,CASSDPQGPETQYF
TRBJ2-7,TRBD2,TRBV4-1,NA,TGCGCCAGCAGCCTCCGAGCGGGATTTTACGAGCAGTACTTC,CASSLRAGFYEQYF
TRBJ2-5,NA,TRBV27,NA,TGTGCCAGCAGCTATCCCGGGGAGACCCAGTACTTC,CASSYPGETQYF
TRBJ1-1,TRBD1,TRBV19,NA,TGTGCCAGTAGTTTGGACAGGGACATGAACACTGAAGCTTTCTTT,CASSLDRDMNTEAFF
TRBJ2-1,NA,TRBV14,NA,TGTGCCAGCAGCCTTTTCGACAGCGGCAATGAGCAGTTCTTC,CASSLFDSGNEQFF
TRBJ2-1,NA,TRBV4-1,NA,TGCGCCAGCAGCCAAGCCGAGAACTACAATGAGCAGTTCTTC,CASSQAENYNEQFF
TRBJ1-2,TRBD1,TRBV28,NA,TGTGCCAGCAGGGGGACAGCTAACTATGGCTACACCTTC,CASRGTANYGYTF
TRBJ2-7,NA,TRBV11-2,NA,TGTGCCAGCAGCTTAAGCGAGCAGTACTTC,CASSLSEQYF
TRBJ2-3,NA,TRBV5-6,NA,TGTGCCAGCAGCCCTGGGGTAGCGGCTAGCACAGATACGCAGTATTTT,CASSPGVAASTDTQYF
TRBJ1-5,NA,TRBV19,NA,TGTGCCAGTAGTATCCAGGGATATAGCAATCAGCCCCAGCATTTT,CASSIQGYSNQPQHF
TRBJ2-2,TRBD1,TRBV27,NA,TGTGCCAGCAGTTTAGGGAGGACAGGGGAGTATAGCGGGGAGCTGTTTTTT,CASSLGRTGEYSGELFF
TRBJ2-1,NA,TRBV9,NA,TGTGCCAGCAGCGTAGTTGGTCTACCCTTAAGGAGCTACAATGAGCAGTTCTTC,CASSVVGLPLRSYNEQFF
TRBJ2-3,TRBD2,TRBV27,once,TGTGCCAGCAGTTTAATGCGGGGGTATACGCAGTATTTT,CASSLMRGYTQYF
TRBJ2-3,TRBD2,TRBV28,NA,TGTGCCAGCAGTTTAACAGCGGGAGGGCCGTACCCAGATACGCAGTATTTT,CASSLTAGGPYPDTQYF
TRBJ2-7,NA,TRBV6-1,NA,TGTGCCAGCAGTTTCCGGACAGATCACTCCTACGAGCAGTACTTC,CASSFRTDHSYEQYF
TRBJ2-3,TRBD2,TRBV9,NA,TGTGCCAGCAGCATATCCGGGACTAGCGGGGGGGGCACAGATACGCAGTATTTT,CASSISGTSGGGTDTQYF
TRBJ2-1,TRBD2,TRBV7-3,NA,TGTGCCAGCAGCATACTAGCGGGTAGTTACAATGAGCAGTTCTTC,CASSILAGSYNEQFF
TRBJ2-4,NA,TRBV21-1,NA,TGTGCCAGCAGCTTGGGACAGGGGACTTCCAAAAACATTCAGTACTTC,CASSLGQGTSKNIQYF
TRBJ2-1,TRBD2,TRBV10-3,NA,TGTGCCATCAGTAACCTACAGGGGACTAGCGGGAGATATGAGCAGTTCTTC,CAISNLQGTSGRYEQFF
TRBJ2-3,NA,TRBV5-8,NA,TGTGCCAGCAGCCACCCGGACAGAATGGGGACAGATACGCAGTATTTT,CASSHPDRMGTDTQYF
TRBJ2-7,TRBD2,TRBV5-4,NA,TGTGCCAGCAGCTTTGGACTAGCGGGATCGCGCGAGCAGTACTTC,CASSFGLAGSREQYF
TRBJ2-1,NA,TRBV9,NA,TGTGCCAGCAGCGTATCAGGGGTGGGCAATGAGCAGTTCTTC,CASSVSGVGNEQFF
TRBJ2-5,TRBD1,TRBV2,NA,TGTGCCAGCAGGCCAGATCCACCCACAGGGGATCAAGAGACCCAGTACTTC,CASRPDPPTGDQETQYF
TRBJ1-1,NA,TRBV9,NA,TGTGCCAGCAGCGTAGCATCAGGGGAAACTGAAGCTTTCTTT,CASSVASGETEAFF
TRBJ2-3,NA,TRBV5-1,NA,TGCGCCAGCAGCTTGGGGCCCTCAGATACGCAGTATTTT,CASSLGPSDTQYF
TRBJ2-1,TRBD1,TRBV18,NA,TGTGCCAGCTCACCGACAGGGGCCTACAATGAGCAGTTCTTC,CASSPTGAYNEQFF
TRBJ2-2,NA,TRBV6-6,NA,TGTGCCAGCAGTTACGGGGAGTTGGGGGAGCTGTTTTTT,CASSYGELGELFF
TRBJ1-1,NA,TRBV4-3,few,TGCGCCAGCAGCCAAGACCCCGGCAGGGGTGACACTGAAGCTTTCTTT,CASSQDPGRGDTEAFF